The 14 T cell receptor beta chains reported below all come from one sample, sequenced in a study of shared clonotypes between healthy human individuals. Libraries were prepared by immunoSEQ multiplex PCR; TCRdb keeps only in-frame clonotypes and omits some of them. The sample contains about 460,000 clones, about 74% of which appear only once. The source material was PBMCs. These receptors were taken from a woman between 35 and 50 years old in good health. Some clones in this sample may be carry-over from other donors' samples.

The CDR3 reads CATSRVRDSNQPQHF. The CDR3 DNA reads TGTGCCACCAGCAGAGTCCGGGATAGCAATCAGCCCCAGCATTTT. The chain uses TRBV15 and TRBJ1-5; D gene unclear. V was trimmed by 1 base and J by 0 bases, leaving 7 bases between them. There are 15 residues in the CDR3. Looked up from germline, CDR1 is LNHNV and CDR2 is YYDKDF (reference sequence).

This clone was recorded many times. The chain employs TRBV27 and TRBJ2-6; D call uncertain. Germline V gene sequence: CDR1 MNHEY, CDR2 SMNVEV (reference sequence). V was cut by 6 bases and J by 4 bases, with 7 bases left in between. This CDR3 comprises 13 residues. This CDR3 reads CASREKGANVLTF. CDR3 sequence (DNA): TGTGCCAGCAGGGAGAAGGGGGCCAACGTCCTGACTTTC.

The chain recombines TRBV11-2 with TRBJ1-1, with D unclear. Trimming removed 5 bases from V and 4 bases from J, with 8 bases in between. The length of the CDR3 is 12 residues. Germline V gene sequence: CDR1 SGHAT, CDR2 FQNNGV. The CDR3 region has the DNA TGTGCCAGCAGCCCTTCGAGCACTGAAGCTTTCTTT. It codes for CASSPSSTEAFF.

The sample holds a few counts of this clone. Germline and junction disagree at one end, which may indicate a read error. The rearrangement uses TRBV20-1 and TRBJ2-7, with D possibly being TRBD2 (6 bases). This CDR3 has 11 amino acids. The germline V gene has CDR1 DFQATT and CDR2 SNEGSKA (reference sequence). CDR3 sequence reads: CSAPTAGPTSF. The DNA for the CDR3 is TGCAGTGCCCCTACGGCGGGACCAACGAGCTTC.

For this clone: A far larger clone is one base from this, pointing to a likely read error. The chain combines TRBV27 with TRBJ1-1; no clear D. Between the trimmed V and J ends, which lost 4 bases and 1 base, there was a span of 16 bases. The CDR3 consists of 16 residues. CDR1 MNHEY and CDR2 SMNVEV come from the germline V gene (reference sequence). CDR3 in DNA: TGTGCCAGCAGTTCACTCCTAGGACGGCCGAACACTGAAGCTTTCTTT. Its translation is CASSSLLGRPNTEAFF.

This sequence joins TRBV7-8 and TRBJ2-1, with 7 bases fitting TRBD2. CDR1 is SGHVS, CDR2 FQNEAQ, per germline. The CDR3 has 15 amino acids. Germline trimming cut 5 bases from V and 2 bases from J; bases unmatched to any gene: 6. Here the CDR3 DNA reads TGTGCCAGCAGCACATCTAGCGGCCCCTACAATGAGCAGTTCTTC. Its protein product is CASSTSSGPYNEQFF. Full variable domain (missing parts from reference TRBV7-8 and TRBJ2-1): GAGVSQSPRYKVAKRGQDVALRCDPISGHVSLFWYQQALGQGPEFLTYFQNEAQLDKSGLPSDRFFAERPEGSVSTLKIQRTQQEDSAVYLCASSTSSGPYNEQFFGPGTRLTVL.

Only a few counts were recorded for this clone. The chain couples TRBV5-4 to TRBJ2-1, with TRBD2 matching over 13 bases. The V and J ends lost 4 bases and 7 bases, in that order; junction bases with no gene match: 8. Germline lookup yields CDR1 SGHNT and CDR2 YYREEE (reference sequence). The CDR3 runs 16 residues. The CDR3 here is CASSRPTSGRRNEQFF. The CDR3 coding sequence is TGTGCCAGCAGCCGACCGACTAGCGGGAGGAGGAATGAGCAGTTCTTC.

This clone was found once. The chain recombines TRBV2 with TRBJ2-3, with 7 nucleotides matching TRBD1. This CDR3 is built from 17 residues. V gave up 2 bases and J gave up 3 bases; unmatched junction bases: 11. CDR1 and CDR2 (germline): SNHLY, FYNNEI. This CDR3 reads CASSELGQGDLTDTQYF. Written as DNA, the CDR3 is TGTGCCAGCAGTGAATTGGGGCAGGGGGATTTGACAGATACGCAGTATTTT.

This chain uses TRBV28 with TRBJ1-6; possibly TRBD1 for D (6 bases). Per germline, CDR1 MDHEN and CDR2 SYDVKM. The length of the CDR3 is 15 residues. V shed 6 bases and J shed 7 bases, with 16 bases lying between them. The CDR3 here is CASRPQGFRNSPLHF. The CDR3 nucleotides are TGTGCCAGCAGGCCCCAGGGGTTTCGGAATTCACCCCTCCACTTT. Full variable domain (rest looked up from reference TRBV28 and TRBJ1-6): DVKVTQSSRYLVKRTGEKVFLECVQDMDHENMFWYRQDPGLGLRLIYFSYDVKMKEKGDIPEGYSVSREKKERFSLILESASTNQTSMYLCASRPQGFRNSPLHFGNGTRLTVT.

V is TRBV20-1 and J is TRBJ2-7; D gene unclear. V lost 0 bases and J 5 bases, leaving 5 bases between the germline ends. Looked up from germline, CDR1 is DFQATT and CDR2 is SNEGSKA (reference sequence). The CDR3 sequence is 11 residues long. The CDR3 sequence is CSARDWDEQYF. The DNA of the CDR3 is TGCAGTGCTAGAGATTGGGACGAGCAGTACTTC.

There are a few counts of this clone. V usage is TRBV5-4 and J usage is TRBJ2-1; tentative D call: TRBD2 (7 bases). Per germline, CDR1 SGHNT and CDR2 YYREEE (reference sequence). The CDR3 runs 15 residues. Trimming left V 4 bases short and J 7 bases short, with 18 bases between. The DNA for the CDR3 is TGTGCCAGCAGCCTGGGGGGCGGGAGTGGTAATGAGCAGTTCTTC. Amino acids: CASSLGGGSGNEQFF. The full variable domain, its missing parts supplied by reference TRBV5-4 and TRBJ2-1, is ETGVTQSPTHLIKTRGQQVTLRCSSQSGHNTVSWYQQALGQGPQFIFQYYREEENGRGNFPPRFSGLQFPNYSSELNVNALELDDSALYLCASSLGGGSGNEQFFGPGTRLTVL.

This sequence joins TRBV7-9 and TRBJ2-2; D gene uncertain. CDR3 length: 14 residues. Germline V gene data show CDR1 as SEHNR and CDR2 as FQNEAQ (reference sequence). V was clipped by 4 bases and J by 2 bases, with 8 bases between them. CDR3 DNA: TGTGCCAGCAGCTCCCGGAGAAACACCGGGGAGCTGTTTTTT. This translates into CASSSRRNTGELFF. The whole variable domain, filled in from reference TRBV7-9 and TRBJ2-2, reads DTGVSQNPRHKITKRGQNVTFRCDPISEHNRLYWYRQTLGQGPEFLTYFQNEAQLEKSRLLSDRFSAERPKGSFSTLEIQRTEQGDSAMYLCASSSRRNTGELFFGEGSRLTVL.

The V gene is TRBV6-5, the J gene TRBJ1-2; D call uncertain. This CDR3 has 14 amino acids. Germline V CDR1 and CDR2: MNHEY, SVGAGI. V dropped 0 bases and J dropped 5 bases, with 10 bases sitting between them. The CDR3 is CASSYSGGRYGYTF. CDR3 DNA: TGTGCCAGCAGTTACTCGGGAGGAAGGTATGGCTACACCTTC.

The CDR3 protein is CASSRVGPEAFF. CDR3 DNA sequence: TGTGCCAGCAGCCGGGTGGGTCCTGAAGCTTTCTTT. The rearrangement uses TRBV11-2 and TRBJ1-1; D is unresolved. This CDR3 spans 12 amino acids. V gave up 5 bases and J gave up 6 bases, with 10 bases separating them. Per germline, CDR1 SGHAT and CDR2 FQNNGV.